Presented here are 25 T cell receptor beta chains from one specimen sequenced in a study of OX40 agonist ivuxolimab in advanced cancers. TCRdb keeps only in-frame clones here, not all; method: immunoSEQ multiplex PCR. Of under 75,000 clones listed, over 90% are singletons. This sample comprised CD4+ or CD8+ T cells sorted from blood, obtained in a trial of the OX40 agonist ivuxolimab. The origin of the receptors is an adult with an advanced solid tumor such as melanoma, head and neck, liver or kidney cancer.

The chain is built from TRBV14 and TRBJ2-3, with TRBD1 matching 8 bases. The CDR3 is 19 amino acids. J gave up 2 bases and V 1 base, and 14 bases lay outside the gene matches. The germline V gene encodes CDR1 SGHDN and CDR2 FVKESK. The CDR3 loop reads CASSQVPLDRVWDTDTQYF. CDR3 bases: TGTGCCAGCAGCCAAGTTCCTCTGGACAGGGTATGGGACACAGATACGCAGTATTTT.

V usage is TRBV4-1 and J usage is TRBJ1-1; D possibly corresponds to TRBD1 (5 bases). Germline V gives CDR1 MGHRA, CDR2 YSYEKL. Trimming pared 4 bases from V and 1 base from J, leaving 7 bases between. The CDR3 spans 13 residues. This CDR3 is CASSPQGNTEAFF. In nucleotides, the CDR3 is TGCGCCAGCAGCCCCCAGGGGAACACTGAAGCTTTCTTT.

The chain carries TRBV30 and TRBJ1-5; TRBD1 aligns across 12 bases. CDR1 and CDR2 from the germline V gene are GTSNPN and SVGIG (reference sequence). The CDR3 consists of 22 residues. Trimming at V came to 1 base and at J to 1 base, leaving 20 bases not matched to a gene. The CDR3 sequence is CAWSAGPGQGAFIPYSNQPQHF. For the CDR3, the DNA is TGTGCCTGGAGTGCGGGACCGGGACAGGGGGCCTTTATACCATACAGCAATCAGCCCCAGCATTTT.

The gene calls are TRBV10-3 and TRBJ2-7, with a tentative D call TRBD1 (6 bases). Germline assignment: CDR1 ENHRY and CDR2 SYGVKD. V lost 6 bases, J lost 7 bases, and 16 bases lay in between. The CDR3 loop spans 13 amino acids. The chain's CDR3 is CAIRVQGFEEQYF. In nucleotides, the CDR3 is TGTGCCATCAGGGTACAGGGTTTTGAAGAGCAGTACTTC.

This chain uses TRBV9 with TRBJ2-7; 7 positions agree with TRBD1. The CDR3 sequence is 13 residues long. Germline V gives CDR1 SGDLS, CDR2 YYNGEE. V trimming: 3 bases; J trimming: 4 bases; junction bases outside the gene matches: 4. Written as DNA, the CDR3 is TGTGCCAGCAGCGCAGAGACAGGGTACGAGCAGTACTTC. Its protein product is CASSAETGYEQYF.

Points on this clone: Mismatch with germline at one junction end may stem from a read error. CDR3 protein: CASSANEKLFF. The DNA of the CDR3 is TGTGCCAGCAGCGCTAACGAAAAACTGTTTTTT. The V and J genes are TRBV6-5 and TRBJ1-4, with unresolved D. From germline, CDR1 is MNHEY and CDR2 SVGAGI. This CDR3 region has 11 residues.

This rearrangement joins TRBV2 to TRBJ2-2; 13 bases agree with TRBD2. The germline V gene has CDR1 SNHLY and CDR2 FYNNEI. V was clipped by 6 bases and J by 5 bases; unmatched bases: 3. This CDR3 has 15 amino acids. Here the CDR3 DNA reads TGTGCCAGCAGCACACTAGCGGGAGGGACCGGGGAGCTGTTTTTT. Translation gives CASSTLAGGTGELFF.

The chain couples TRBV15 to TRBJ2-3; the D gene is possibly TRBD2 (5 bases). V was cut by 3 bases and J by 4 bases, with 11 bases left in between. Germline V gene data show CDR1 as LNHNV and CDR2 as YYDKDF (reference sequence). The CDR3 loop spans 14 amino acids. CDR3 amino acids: CATSSRGDADTQYF. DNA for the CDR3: TGTGCCACCAGCAGTCGGGGAGACGCAGATACGCAGTATTTT. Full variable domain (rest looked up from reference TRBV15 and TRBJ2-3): DAMVIQNPRYQVTQFGKPVTLSCSQTLNHNVMYWYQQKSSQAPKLLFHYYDKDFNNEADTPDNFQSRRPNTSFCFLDIRSPGLGDTAMYLCATSSRGDADTQYFGPGTRLTVL.

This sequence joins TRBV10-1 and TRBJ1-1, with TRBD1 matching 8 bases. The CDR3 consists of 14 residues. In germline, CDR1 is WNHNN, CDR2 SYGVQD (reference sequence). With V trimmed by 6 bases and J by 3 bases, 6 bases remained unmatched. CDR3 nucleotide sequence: TGCGCCAGCAGGCCGGACAGGGCGGACACTGAAGCTTTCTTT. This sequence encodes CASRPDRADTEAFF.

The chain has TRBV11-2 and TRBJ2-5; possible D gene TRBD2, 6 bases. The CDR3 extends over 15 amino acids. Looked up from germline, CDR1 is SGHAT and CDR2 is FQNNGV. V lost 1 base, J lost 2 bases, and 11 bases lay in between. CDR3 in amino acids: CASSLVLGGQETQYF. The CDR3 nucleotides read TGTGCCAGCAGCTTAGTTCTCGGGGGACAAGAGACCCAGTACTTC.

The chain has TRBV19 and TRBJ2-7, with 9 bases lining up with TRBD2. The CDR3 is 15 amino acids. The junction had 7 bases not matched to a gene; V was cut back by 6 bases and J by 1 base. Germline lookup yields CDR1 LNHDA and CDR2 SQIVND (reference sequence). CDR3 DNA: TGTGCCAGTAGCCCGACTAGCGGTGCTTCCTACGAGCAGTACTTC. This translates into CASSPTSGASYEQYF.

The CDR3 here is CASSPRGGGYEQYF. In nucleotides, the CDR3 is TGTGCCAGCAGCCCCAGGGGAGGAGGCTACGAGCAGTACTTC. The genes are TRBV14 and TRBJ2-7; D could derive from TRBD1 or TRBD2 (6 bases each). V gave up 4 bases and J gave up 3 bases, with 13 bases separating them. Germline V gives CDR1 SGHDN, CDR2 FVKESK. CDR3 length equals 14 residues. Variable domain in full (rest from reference TRBV14 and TRBJ2-7): EAGVTQFPSHSVIEKGQTVTLRCDPISGHDNLYWYRRVMGKEIKFLLHFVKESKQDESGMPNNRFLAERTGGTYSTLKVQPAELEDSGVYFCASSPRGGGYEQYFGPGTRLTVT.

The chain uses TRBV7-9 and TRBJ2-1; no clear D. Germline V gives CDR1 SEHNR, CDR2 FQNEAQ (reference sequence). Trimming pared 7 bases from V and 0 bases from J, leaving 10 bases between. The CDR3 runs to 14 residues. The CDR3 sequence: CASNLYASYNEQFF. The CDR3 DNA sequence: TGTGCCAGCAACCTCTATGCCTCCTACAATGAGCAGTTCTTC.

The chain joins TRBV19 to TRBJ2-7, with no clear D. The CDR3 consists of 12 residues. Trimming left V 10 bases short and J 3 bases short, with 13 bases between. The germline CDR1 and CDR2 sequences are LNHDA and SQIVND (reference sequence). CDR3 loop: CATSIPGYEQYF. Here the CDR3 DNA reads TGTGCCACCTCAATCCCCGGCTACGAGCAGTACTTC.

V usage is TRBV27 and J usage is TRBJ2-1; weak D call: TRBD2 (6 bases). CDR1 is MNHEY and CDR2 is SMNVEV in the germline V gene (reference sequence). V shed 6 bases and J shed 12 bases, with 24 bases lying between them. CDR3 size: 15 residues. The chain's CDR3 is CASRPGTRGLGGQFF. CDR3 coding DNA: TGTGCCAGCAGGCCCGGGACTCGGGGCCTCGGGGGGCAGTTCTTC.

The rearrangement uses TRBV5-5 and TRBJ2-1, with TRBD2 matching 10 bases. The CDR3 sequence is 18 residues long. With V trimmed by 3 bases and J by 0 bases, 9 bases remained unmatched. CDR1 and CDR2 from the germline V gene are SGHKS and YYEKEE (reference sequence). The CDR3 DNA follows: TGTGCCAGCAGCTACCCGGGACTAGCGTCGAGCTCCTACAATGAGCAGTTCTTC. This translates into CASSYPGLASSSYNEQFF.

The CDR3: CASSLELGRGYTF. The DNA of the CDR3 is TGTGCCAGCAGCTTAGAGCTAGGGAGAGGCTACACCTTC. This chain connects TRBV11-3 to TRBJ1-2; D unresolved. The CDR3 length is 13 residues. Germline V gives CDR1 SGHNT, CDR2 YENEEA. The germline V and J ends were trimmed by 0 bases and 8 bases, with 10 bases remaining between them.

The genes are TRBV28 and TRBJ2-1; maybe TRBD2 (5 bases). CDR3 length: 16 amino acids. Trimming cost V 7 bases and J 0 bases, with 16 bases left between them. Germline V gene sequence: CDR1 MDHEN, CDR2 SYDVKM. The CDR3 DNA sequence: TGTGCCAGCACCGAGGGTCTTCCGGGCTCCTACAATGAGCAGTTCTTC. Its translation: CASTEGLPGSYNEQFF.

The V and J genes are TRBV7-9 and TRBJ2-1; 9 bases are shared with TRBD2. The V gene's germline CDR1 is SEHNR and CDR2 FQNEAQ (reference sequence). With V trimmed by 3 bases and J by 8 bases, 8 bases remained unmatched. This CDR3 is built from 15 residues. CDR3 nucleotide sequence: TGTGCCAGCAGCTTTAGAACTAGCGGGTTTTATGAGCAGTTCTTC. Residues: CASSFRTSGFYEQFF. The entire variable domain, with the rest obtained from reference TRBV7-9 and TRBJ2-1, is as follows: DTGVSQNPRHKITKRGQNVTFRCDPISEHNRLYWYRQTLGQGPEFLTYFQNEAQLEKSRLLSDRFSAERPKGSFSTLEIQRTEQGDSAMYLCASSFRTSGFYEQFFGPGTRLTVL.

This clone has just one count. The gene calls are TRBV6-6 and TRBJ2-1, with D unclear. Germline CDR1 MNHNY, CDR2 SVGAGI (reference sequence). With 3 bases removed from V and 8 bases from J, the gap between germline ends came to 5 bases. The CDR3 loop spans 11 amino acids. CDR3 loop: CASSYVDEQFF. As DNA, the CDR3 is TGTGCCAGCAGTTATGTTGATGAGCAGTTCTTC.

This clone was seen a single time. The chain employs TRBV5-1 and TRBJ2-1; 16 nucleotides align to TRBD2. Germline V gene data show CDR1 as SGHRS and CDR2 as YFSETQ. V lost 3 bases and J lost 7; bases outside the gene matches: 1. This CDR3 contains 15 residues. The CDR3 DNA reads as TGCGCCAGCAGCTCGGGACTAGCGGGAGGGAATGAGCAGTTCTTC. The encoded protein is CASSSGLAGGNEQFF.

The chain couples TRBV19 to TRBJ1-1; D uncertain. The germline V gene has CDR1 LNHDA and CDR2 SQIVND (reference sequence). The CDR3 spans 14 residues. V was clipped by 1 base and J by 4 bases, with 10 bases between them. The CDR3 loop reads CASSIAGSGTEAFF. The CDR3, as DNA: TGTGCCAGTAGTATAGCGGGTTCAGGCACTGAAGCTTTCTTT.

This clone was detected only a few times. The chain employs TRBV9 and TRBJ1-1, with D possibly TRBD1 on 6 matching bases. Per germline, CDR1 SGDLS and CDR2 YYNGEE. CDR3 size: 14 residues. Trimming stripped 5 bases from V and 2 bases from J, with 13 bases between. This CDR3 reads CASSDGTPNTEAFF. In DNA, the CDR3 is TGTGCCAGCAGTGACGGGACACCTAACACTGAAGCTTTCTTT.

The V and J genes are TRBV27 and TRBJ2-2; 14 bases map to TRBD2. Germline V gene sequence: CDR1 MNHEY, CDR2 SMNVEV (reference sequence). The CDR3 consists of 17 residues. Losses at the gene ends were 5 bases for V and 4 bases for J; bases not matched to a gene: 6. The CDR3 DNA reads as TGTGCCAGCAGTGTGACTAGCGGGAGGGTTAGCACCGGGGAGCTGTTTTTT. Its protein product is CASSVTSGRVSTGELFF.

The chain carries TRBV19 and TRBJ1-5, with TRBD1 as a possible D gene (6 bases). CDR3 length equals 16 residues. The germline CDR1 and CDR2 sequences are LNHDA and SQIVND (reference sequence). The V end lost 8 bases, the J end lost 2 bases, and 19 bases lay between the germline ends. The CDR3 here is CASGARGAPGNQPQHF. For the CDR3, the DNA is TGTGCCAGTGGGGCAAGGGGGGCGCCGGGCAATCAGCCCCAGCATTTT.